This entry lists 4 T cell receptor beta chains sequenced from one sample in a study of OX40 agonist ivuxolimab in advanced cancers. To prepare the library, the immunoSEQ multiplex PCR assay was applied. Imported from immuneACCESS, the table was reduced by TCRdb to in-frame sequences with V and J called. These copies leave out some clones; in studies compared against another copy, an unresolved V gene accounts for under half, and the cause of the remainder is not known. The sample table records approximately 39,000 clones; 80% to 90% of these occur just once. Jointly, the top ten make up less than 55% of the sample. The input for sequencing was CD4+ or CD8+ T cells sorted from blood, taken in a trial of the OX40 agonist ivuxolimab. All receptors derive from an adult with an advanced solid tumor such as melanoma, head and neck, liver or kidney cancer.

The rearrangement joins TRBV4-1 to TRBJ2-5; TRBD2 matches 7 bases. The CDR3 runs 16 residues. Per germline, CDR1 MGHRA and CDR2 YSYEKL. J gave up 4 bases and V 1 base, and 9 bases lay outside the gene matches. CDR3 nucleotide sequence: TGCGCCAGCAGCCAAGTAGGACGGGGGGTGGTAGAGACCCAGTACTTC. Its protein is CASSQVGRGVVETQYF.

The V and J genes are TRBV28 and TRBJ2-3, with 11 bases matching TRBD2. The V gene end was trimmed by 5 bases and the J gene end by 0 bases; junction bases not matched to a gene: 7. The germline V gene has CDR1 MDHEN and CDR2 SYDVKM. This CDR3 contains 17 residues. DNA for the CDR3: TGTGCCAGCAGTACCCTAGCGGGGGGCTCTAGCACAGATACGCAGTATTTT. Translating gives CASSTLAGGSSTDTQYF.

The genes are TRBV6-5 and TRBJ2-7, with TRBD2 identical over 12 bases. The CDR3 is 14 amino acids. V shed 6 bases, J shed 0 bases, and the junction held 0 bases outside the gene matches. Germline CDR1 is MNHEY and CDR2 is SVGAGI. Here the CDR3 DNA reads TGTGCCAGCAGACTAGCGGGGGGCTCCTACGAGCAGTACTTC. Translated, it gives CASRLAGGSYEQYF.

The rearrangement uses TRBV25-1 and TRBJ2-1, with D hard to call. Germline CDR1 MGHDK, CDR2 SYGVNS. Trimming took off 3 bases at V and 9 bases at J, with 6 bases between the two ends. The CDR3 length is 11 residues. Written as DNA, the CDR3 is TGTGCCAGCAGTGAGCAGGCTGAGCAGTTCTTC. This sequence encodes CASSEQAEQFF.